The present T cell receptor (beta chain) was sequenced within a study of somatic mutations in cytotoxic T cells in rheumatoid arthritis. General study results and limits: Slight underrepresentation of TRBV07 in rheumatoid arthritis patients was not adjusted for multiple comparisons. Over 20% of CD8+ cells belonged to the largest CD8+ clone in about an eighth of the roughly 65 patients.

Germline loops: CDR1 SGHDN, CDR2 FVKESK. Trimming left V 3 bases short and J 6 bases short, with 6 bases between. CDR3 length: 11 residues. This clone has more than one count but fewer than ten. Its antigen is not known. In the study's own analysis: Published virus-specific TCRB sequences were rarely matched by patient CD8+ clones larger than 1%. TCRdb's copy holds only in-frame clones and misses some; the assay was immunoSEQ multiplex PCR. V and J calls plus clone size are reproduced from that table; the DNA served to infer D and trimming. The sample lists roughly 4,200 clones; 55% to 80% were seen once.

The source is an adult with rheumatoid arthritis. The rearrangement uses TRBV14 and TRBJ2-7; no definite D call. The sample taken for sequencing was CD8+ T cells sorted from blood. The chain's CDR3 is CASSHGLEQYF. The CDR3 DNA follows: TGTGCCAGCAGCCATGGGCTCGAGCAGTACTTC.